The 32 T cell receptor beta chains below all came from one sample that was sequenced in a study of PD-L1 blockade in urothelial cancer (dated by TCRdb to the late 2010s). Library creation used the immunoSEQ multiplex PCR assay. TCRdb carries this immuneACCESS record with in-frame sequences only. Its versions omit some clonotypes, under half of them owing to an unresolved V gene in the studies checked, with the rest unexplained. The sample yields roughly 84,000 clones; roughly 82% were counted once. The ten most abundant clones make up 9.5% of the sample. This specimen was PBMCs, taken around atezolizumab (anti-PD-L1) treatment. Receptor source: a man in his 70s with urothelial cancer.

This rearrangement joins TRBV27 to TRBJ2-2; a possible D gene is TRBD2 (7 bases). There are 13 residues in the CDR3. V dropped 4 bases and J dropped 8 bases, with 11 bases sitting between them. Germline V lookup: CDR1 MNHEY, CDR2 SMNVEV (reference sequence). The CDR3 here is CASSSGGPGELFF. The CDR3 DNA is TGTGCCAGCAGTTCGGGGGGCCCTGGGGAGCTGTTTTTT.

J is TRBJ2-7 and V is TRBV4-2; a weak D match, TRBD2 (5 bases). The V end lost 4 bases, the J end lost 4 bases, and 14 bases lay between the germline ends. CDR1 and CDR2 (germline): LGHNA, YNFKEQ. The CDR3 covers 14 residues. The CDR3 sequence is CASSPDAAVYEQYF. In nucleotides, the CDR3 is TGTGCCAGCAGCCCGGACGCAGCGGTTTACGAGCAGTACTTC.

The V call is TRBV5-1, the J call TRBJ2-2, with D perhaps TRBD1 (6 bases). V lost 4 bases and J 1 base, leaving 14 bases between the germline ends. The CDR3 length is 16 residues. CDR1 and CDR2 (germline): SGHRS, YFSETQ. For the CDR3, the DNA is TGCGCCAGCAGCCCCCTGGGGGCCGGGAACACCGGGGAGCTGTTTTTT. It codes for CASSPLGAGNTGELFF.

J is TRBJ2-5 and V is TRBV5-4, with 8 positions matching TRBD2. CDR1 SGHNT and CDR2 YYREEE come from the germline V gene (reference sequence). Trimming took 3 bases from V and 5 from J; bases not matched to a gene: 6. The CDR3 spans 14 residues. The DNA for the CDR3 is TGTGCCAGCAGCTCGGGACTAGGAGCGGAGACCCAGTACTTC. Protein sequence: CASSSGLGAETQYF. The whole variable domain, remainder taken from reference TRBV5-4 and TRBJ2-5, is ETGVTQSPTHLIKTRGQQVTLRCSSQSGHNTVSWYQQALGQGPQFIFQYYREEENGRGNFPPRFSGLQFPNYSSELNVNALELDDSALYLCASSSGLGAETQYFGPGTRLLVL.

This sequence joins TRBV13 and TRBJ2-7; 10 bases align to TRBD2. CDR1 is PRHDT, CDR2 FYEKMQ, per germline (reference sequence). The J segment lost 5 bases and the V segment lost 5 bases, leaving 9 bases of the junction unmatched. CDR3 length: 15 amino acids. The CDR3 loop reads CASSPERGGGNEQYF. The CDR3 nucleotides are TGTGCCAGCAGCCCCGAGCGGGGGGGAGGAAACGAGCAGTACTTC.

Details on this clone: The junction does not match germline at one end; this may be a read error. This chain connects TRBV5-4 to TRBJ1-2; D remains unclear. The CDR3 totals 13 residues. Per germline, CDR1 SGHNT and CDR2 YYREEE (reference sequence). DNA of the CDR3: TGTGCCAGCAGCTTGCCAGAGAACTACGGCTACACCTTC. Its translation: CASSLPENYGYTF.

CDR3: CASSSRDRGIGSTDTQYF. The DNA of the CDR3 is TGTGCCAGCAGCTCCCGGGACAGGGGGATAGGTAGCACAGATACGCAGTATTTT. The V and J genes are TRBV5-4 and TRBJ2-3; the match to TRBD1 covers 11 bases. Germline V gene lookup returns CDR1 SGHNT and CDR2 YYREEE (reference sequence). V gave up 3 bases and J gave up 0 bases; unmatched junction bases: 9. The CDR3 runs 18 residues.

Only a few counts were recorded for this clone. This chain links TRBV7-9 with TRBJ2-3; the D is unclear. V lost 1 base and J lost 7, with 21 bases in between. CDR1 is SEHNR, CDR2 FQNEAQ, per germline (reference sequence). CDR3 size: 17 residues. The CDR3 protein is CASSLVPMRHPLNTQYF. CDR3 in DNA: TGTGCCAGCAGCTTAGTACCGATGAGGCATCCACTGAATACGCAGTATTTT.

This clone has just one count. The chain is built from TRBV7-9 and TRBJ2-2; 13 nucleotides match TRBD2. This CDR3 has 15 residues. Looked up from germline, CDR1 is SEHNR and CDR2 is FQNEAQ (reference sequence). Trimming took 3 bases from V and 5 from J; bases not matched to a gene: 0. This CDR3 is CASSLGLAGTGELFF. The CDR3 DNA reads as TGTGCCAGCAGCTTGGGACTAGCGGGAACCGGGGAGCTGTTTTTT. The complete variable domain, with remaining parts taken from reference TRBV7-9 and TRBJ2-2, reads DTGVSQNPRHKITKRGQNVTFRCDPISEHNRLYWYRQTLGQGPEFLTYFQNEAQLEKSRLLSDRFSAERPKGSFSTLEIQRTEQGDSAMYLCASSLGLAGTGELFFGEGSRLTVL.

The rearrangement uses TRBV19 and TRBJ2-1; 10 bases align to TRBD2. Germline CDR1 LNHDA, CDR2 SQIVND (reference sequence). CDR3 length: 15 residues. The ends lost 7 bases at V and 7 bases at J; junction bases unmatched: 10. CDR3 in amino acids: CASTLAGGVTNEQFF. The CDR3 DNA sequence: TGTGCCAGTACCTTAGCGGGAGGTGTGACGAATGAGCAGTTCTTC. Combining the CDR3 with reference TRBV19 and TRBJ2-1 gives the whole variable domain DGGITQSPKYLFRKEGQNVTLSCEQNLNHDAMYWYRQDPGQGLRLIYYSQIVNDFQKGDIAEGYSVSREKKESFPLTVTSAQKNPTAFYLCASTLAGGVTNEQFFGPGTRLTVL.

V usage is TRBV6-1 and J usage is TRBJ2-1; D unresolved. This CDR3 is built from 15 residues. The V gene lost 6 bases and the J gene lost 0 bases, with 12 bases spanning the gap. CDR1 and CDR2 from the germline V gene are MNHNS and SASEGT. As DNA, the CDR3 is TGTGCCAGCAGAATTTCCTGGAGCTCCTACAATGAGCAGTTCTTC. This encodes CASRISWSSYNEQFF.

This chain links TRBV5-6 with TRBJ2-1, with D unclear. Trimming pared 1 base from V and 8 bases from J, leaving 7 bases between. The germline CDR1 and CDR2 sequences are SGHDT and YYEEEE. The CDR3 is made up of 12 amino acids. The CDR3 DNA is TGTGCCAGCAGCTTGCGTCCGTATGAGCAGTTCTTC. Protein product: CASSLRPYEQFF.

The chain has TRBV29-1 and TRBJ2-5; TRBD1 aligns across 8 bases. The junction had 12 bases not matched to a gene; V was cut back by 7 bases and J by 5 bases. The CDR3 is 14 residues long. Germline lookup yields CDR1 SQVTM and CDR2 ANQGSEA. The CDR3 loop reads CSATSGGAGETQYF. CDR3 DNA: TGCAGCGCTACCTCAGGGGGCGCCGGGGAGACCCAGTACTTC.

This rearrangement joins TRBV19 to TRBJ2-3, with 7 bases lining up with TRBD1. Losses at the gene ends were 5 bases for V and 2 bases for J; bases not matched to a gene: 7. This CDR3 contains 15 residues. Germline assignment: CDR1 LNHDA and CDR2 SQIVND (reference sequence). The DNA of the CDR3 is TGTGCCAGTAGTTGGTCAGGGGGTACCACAGATACGCAGTATTTT. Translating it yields CASSWSGGTTDTQYF.

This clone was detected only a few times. The CDR3 sequence: CASTTGGESDTQYF. CDR3 DNA: TGTGCCAGCACGACGGGGGGGGAATCAGATACGCAGTATTTT. The V and J genes are TRBV2 and TRBJ2-3; TRBD2 matches at 8 bases. The CDR3 runs to 14 residues. From germline, CDR1 is SNHLY and CDR2 FYNNEI. J was trimmed by 4 bases and V by 7 bases; bases with no gene match: 7. The variable domain in full, with the rest retrieved from reference TRBV2 and TRBJ2-3, is EPEVTQTPSHQVTQMGQEVILRCVPISNHLYFYWYRQILGQKVEFLVSFYNNEISEKSEIFDDQFSVERPDGSNFTLKIRSTKLEDSAMYFCASTTGGESDTQYFGPGTRLTVL.

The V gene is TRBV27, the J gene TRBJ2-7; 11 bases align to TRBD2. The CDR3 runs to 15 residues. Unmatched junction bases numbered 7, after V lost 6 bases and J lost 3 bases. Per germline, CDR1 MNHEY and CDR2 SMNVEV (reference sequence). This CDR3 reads CASSLTSGSIYEQYF. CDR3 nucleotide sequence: TGTGCCAGCAGCCTTACTAGCGGGAGCATCTACGAGCAGTACTTC.

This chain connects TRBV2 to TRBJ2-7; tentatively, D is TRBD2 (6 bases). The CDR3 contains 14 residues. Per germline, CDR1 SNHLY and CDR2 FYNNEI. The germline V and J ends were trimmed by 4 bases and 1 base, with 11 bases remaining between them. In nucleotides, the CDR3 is TGTGCCAGCAGTGCCATCGCGGGATCCTACGAGCAGTACTTC. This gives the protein CASSAIAGSYEQYF.

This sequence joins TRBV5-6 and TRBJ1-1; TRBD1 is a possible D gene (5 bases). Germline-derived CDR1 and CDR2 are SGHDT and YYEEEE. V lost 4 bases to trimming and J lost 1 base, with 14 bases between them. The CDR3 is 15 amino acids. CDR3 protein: CASSPTGGGNTEAFF. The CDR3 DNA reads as TGTGCCAGCAGCCCTACCGGCGGGGGGAACACTGAAGCTTTCTTT.

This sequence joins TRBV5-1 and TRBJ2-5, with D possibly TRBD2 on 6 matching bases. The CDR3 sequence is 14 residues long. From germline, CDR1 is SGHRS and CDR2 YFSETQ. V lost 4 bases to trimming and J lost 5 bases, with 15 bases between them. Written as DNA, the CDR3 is TGCGCCAGCAGCCCCCTGGGGGGTCGGGAGACCCAGTACTTC. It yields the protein CASSPLGGRETQYF.

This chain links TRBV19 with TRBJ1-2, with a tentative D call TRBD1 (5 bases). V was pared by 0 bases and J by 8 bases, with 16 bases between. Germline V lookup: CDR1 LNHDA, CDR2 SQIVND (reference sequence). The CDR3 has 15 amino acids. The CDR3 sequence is CASSIELRWGGGYTF. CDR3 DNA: TGTGCCAGTAGTATAGAGCTTAGGTGGGGCGGCGGCTACACCTTC.

The CDR3 region is CASSQAAGLSYEQYF. The CDR3 DNA reads as TGCGCCAGCAGCCAAGCTGCGGGGCTCTCCTACGAGCAGTACTTC. The chain uses TRBV4-1 and TRBJ2-7; D possibly corresponds to TRBD2 (6 bases). V lost 1 base to trimming and J lost 0 bases, with 10 bases between them. The V gene's germline CDR1 is MGHRA and CDR2 YSYEKL. CDR3 length: 15 amino acids.

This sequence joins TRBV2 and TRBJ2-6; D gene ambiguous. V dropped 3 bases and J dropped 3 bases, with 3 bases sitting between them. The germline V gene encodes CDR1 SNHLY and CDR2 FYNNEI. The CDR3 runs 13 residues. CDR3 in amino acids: CASSDGGANVLTF. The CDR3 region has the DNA TGTGCCAGCAGTGACGGTGGGGCCAACGTCCTGACTTTC.

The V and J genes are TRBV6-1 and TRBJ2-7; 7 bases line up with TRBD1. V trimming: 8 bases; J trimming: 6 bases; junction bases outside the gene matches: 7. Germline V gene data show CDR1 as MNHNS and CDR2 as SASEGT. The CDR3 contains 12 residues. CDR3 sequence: CASADRELEQYF. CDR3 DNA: TGTGCCAGCGCCGACAGGGAGCTCGAGCAGTACTTC.

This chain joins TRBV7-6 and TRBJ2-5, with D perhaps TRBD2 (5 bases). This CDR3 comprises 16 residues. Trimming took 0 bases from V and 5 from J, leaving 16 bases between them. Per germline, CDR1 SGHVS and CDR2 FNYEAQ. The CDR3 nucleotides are TGTGCCAGCAGCTTAGCGGGAGTTGAAATCTCGGAGACCCAGTACTTC. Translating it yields CASSLAGVEISETQYF. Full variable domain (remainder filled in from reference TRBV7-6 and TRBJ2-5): GAGVSQSPRYKVTKRGQDVALRCDPISGHVSLYWYRQALGQGPEFLTYFNYEAQQDKSGLPNDRFSAERPEGSISTLTIQRTEQRDSAMYRCASSLAGVEISETQYFGPGTRLLVL.

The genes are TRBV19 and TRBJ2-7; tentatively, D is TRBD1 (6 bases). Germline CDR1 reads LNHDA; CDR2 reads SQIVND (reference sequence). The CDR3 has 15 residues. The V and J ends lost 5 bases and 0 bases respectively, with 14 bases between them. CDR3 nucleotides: TGTGCCAGTAGTCGGGTTGCAGGGGACTCCTACGAGCAGTACTTC. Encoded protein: CASSRVAGDSYEQYF.

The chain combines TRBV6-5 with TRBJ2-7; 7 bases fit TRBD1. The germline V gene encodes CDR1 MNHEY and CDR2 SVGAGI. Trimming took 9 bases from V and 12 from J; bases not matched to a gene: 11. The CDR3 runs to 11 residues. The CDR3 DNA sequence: TGTGCCAGTGATGACAGGGCGCATCGGTACTTC. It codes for CASDDRAHRYF.

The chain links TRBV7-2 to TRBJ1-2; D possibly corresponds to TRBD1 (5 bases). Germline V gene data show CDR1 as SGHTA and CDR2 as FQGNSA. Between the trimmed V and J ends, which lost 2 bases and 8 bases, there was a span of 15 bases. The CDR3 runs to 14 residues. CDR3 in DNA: TGTGCCAGCAGCTTACATTCAGGAGGGGACGGCTACACCTTC. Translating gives CASSLHSGGDGYTF.

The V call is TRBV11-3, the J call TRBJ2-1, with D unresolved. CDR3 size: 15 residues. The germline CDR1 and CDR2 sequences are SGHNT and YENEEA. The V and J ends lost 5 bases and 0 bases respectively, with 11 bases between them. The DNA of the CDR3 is TGTGCCAGCAGCACCGACTCCCTCTCCTACAATGAGCAGTTCTTC. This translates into CASSTDSLSYNEQFF.

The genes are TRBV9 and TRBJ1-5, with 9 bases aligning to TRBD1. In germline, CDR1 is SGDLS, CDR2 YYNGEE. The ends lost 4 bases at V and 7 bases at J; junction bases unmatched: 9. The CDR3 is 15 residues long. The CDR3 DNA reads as TGTGCCAGCAGCCGGGACAGGGATATGGGGCAGCCCCAGCATTTT. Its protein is CASSRDRDMGQPQHF.

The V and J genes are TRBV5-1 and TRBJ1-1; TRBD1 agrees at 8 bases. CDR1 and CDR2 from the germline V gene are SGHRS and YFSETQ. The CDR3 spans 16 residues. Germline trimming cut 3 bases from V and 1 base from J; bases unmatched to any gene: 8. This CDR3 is CASSSRDRRGNTEAFF. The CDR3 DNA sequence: TGCGCCAGCAGCTCTCGGGACAGGCGGGGGAACACTGAAGCTTTCTTT.

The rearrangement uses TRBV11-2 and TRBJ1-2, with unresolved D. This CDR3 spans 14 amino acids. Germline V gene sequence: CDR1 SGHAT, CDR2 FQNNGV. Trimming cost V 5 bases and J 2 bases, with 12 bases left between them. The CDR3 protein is CASSREGGNYGYTF. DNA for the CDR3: TGTGCCAGCAGCCGAGAGGGCGGCAACTATGGCTACACCTTC.

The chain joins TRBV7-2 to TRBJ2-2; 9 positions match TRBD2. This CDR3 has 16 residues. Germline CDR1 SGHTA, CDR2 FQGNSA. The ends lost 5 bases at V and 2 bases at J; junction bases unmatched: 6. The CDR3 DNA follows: TGTGCCAGCAGCGACATGGGACTAGCCAACACCGGGGAGCTGTTTTTT. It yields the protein CASSDMGLANTGELFF.